Sequencing of this T cell receptor (beta chain) was carried out in a study of metastatic and nonmetastatic thyroid tumors. Each patient came to thyroid surgery without any prior treatment (of any kind). Whole-study results and caveats: According to reports, the diversity of TCR beta was significantly higher in malignant thyroid tumors than in benign nodules, and this held in both blood and tumor samples.

TCRdb re-called the PCR reads via MiXCR. The sample lists about 24,000 clones, roughly a fifth occurring once. Comments on this clone: The antigen is undetermined.

The germline V gene has CDR1 SGHNT and CDR2 YYREEE (reference sequence). V lost 4 bases to trimming and J lost 8 bases, with 18 bases between them. This CDR3 region has 14 residues. Material: blood. The genes are TRBV5-4 and TRBJ1-2, with D hard to call. The receptor was isolated from a male donor with papillary thyroid cancer or a benign thyroid nodule (not recorded which). Some clones in this sample may be carry-over from other donors' samples. The CDR3 protein is CASSKEHGGYGYTF. In DNA form, the CDR3 reads TGTGCCAGCAGCAAGGAACATGGAGGGTACGGCTACACCTTC.